The 5 T cell receptor beta chains below all came from one sample that was sequenced in a study of T cells after yellow fever vaccination. TCRdb re-called the 5' RACE reads with MiXCR, one entry per CDR3 protein. There are 150,000 to 200,000 distinct CDR3 sequences in the sample; more than 9.5% occur only once, and 30% to 45% lies in the top ten. Material: CD8+ T cells sorted from PBMCs, obtained 15 days after the yellow fever booster vaccination. The receptors originated from a man between 18 and 35 years old who received the YFV17D yellow fever vaccine.

This clonotype was counted many times. The chain carries TRBV7-9 and TRBJ2-1; TRBD2 agrees at 10 bases. After removal of 5 bases from V and 0 bases from J, the junction contained 10 bases not matched to a gene. Germline V gives CDR1 SEHNR, CDR2 FQNEAQ (reference sequence). The CDR3 loop spans 18 amino acids. The CDR3 loop reads CASSPKSGGAFSYNEQFF. Written as DNA, the CDR3 is TGTGCCAGCAGCCCTAAGAGCGGGGGGGCCTTCTCCTACAATGAGCAGTTCTTC.

The table lists this clonotype with a few counts. The chain joins TRBV12-3 or TRBV12-4 to TRBJ1-1, with D hard to call. This CDR3 is built from 13 residues. V shed 2 bases and J shed 6 bases, with 10 bases lying between them. As DNA, the CDR3 is TGTGCCAGCAGTTTATCTCCGACGGCTGAAGCTTTCTTT. Amino acid sequence: CASSLSPTAEAFF.

At least ten counts were recorded for this clonotype. V is TRBV4-1 and J is TRBJ2-2, with D unresolved. CDR3 length: 14 residues. The V end lost 1 base, the J end lost 3 bases, and 6 bases lay between the germline ends. The V gene's germline CDR1 is MGHRA and CDR2 YSYEKL. The chain's CDR3 is CASSQALDTGELFF. In nucleotides, the CDR3 is TGCGCCAGCAGCCAAGCATTGGACACCGGGGAGCTGTTTTTT.

This clonotype was seen a handful of times. The rearrangement links TRBV6-5 to TRBJ1-5; 10 bases are a match to TRBD1. The V and J ends lost 5 bases and 7 bases, in that order; junction bases with no gene match: 11. There are 16 residues in the CDR3. CDR1 and CDR2 (germline): MNHEY, SVGAGI. As DNA, the CDR3 is TGTGCCAGCAGTCCCAAAGAGACAGGGGGCTTACAGCCCCAGCATTTT. Residues: CASSPKETGGLQPQHF.

This clonotype was observed a handful of times. The rearrangement links TRBV27 to TRBJ1-6; D remains unclear. Trimming left V 5 bases short and J 10 bases short, with 18 bases between. This CDR3 region has 15 residues. CDR1 MNHEY and CDR2 SMNVEV come from the germline V gene (reference sequence). The CDR3 protein is CASSPRGKGGSPLHF. The CDR3 DNA is TGTGCCAGCAGTCCCCGTGGGAAGGGAGGATCACCCCTCCACTTT.